This T cell receptor (beta chain) was recorded in a study of OX40 agonist ivuxolimab in advanced cancers. This clone has only one observation. The germline CDR1 and CDR2 sequences are SQVTM and ANQGSEA. V trimming: 8 bases; J trimming: 2 bases; junction bases outside the gene matches: 12. The CDR3 is made up of 16 amino acids. Assay used: immunoSEQ multiplex PCR; TCRdb lists only in-frame clones, some missing. The sample lists tens of thousands of clones; 84% were seen once. The TCR comes from an adult with an advanced solid tumor such as melanoma, head and neck, liver or kidney cancer. Sample: CD4+ or CD8+ T cells sorted from blood, taken in a trial of the OX40 agonist ivuxolimab. V is TRBV29-1 and J is TRBJ2-5, with 12 bases aligning to TRBD2. The chain's CDR3 is CSFSGLAGYQQETQYF. DNA of the CDR3: TGCAGCTTCTCAGGACTAGCGGGATACCAACAAGAGACCCAGTACTTC.